The clone carrying this T cell receptor (beta chain) showed up just a few times. CDR1 and CDR2 from the germline V gene are MDHEN and SYDVKM. V shed 7 bases and J 6 bases; nucleotides not matched to a gene: 10. This CDR3 contains 15 residues. These data are taken from a study of shared clonotypes between healthy human individuals. Study context: Sampling drew on donors who were a couple of women and a few men aged 18 to 49.

Authors' data handling: Because ImmunoSEQ provided only junction sequences with no quality scores, the filtering differed. This table comes from immunoSEQ multiplex PCR, and its TCRdb copy is limited to in-frame clones, with some not included. Clonal size and the V and J genes are those of that table, whereas D and trimming came from the DNA. Of some 530,000 clones in the sample, more than 65% were seen once. The study drew all its donors from Caucasian adults living in Nashville, Tennessee. This clonotype was sampled from a woman between 40 and 55 years old in good health. Some clones in this sample may be carry-over from other donors' samples. Sequencing was performed on PBMCs. The chain carries TRBV28 and TRBJ1-5; TRBD1 matches 9 bases. CDR3 sequence: CASKDTGGVSQPQHF. DNA of the CDR3: TGTGCCAGCAAAGATACAGGGGGCGTTTCTCAGCCCCAGCATTTT.